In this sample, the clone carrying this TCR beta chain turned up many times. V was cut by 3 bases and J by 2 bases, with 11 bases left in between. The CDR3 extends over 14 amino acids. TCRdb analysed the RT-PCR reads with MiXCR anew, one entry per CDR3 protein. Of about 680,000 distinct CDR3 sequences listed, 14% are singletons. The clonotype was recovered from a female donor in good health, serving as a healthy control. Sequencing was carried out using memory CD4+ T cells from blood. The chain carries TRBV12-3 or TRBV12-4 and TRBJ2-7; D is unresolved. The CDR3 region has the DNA TGTGCCAGCAGTTTTATCGAGGCCGCCTACGAGCAGTACTTC. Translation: CASSFIEAAYEQYF.